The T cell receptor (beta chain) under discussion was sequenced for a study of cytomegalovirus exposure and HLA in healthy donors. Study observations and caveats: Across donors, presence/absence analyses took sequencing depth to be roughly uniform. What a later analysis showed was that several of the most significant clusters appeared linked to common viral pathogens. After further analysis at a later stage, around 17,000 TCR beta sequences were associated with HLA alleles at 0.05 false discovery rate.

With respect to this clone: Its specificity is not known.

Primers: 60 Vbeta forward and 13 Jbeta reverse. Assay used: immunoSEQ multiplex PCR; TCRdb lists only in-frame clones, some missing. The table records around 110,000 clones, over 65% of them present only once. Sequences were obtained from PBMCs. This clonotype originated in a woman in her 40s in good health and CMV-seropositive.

For the CDR3, the DNA is TGTGCCAGCGGGCACCGTGGCTCTGGCTACACCTTC. Amino acids: CASGHRGSGYTF. This sequence joins TRBV27 and TRBJ1-2, with unresolved D. CDR3 length: 12 amino acids. CDR1 and CDR2 (germline): MNHEY, SMNVEV (reference sequence). Trimming stripped 8 bases from V and 7 bases from J, with 14 bases between.